This record covers a single T cell receptor (beta chain). Its target is not known. Making cDNA involved eight separate reactions per sample. TCRdb reprocessed the 5' RACE reads and keeps a single row for each CDR3 protein, giving no DNA. The table lists about 160,000 distinct CDR3 sequences. Germline CDR1 reads SGHKS; CDR2 reads YYEKEE (reference sequence). The length of the CDR3 is 15 residues. This sample was taken from a study of monozygotic twins with inflammatory bowel disease. The authors isolated total RNA from whole blood without sorting T cells. Overall study findings and caveats: People with IBD had fewer clonotypes in common with others than healthy twins did, especially with disease activity. The authors found no support for a single strong IBD-associated signal or clonotype.

The V call is TRBV5-5, the J call TRBJ2-1. Specimen: blood. This TCR was sampled from a human donor with ulcerative colitis or Crohn's disease, or a healthy co-twin of an affected twin (not recorded which). The CDR3 spells CASSLAEGSYNEQFF.